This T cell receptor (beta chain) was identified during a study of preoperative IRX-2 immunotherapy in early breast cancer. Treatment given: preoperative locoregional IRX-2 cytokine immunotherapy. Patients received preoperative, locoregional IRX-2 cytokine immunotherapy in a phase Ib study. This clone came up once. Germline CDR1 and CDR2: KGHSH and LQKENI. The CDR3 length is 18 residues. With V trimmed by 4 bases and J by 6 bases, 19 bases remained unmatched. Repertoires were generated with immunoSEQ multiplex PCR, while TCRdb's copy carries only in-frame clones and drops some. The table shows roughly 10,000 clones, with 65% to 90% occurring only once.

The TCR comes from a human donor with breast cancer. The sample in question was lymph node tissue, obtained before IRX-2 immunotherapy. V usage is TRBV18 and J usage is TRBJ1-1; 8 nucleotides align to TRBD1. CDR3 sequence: CASSLSAQGASVNPEAFF. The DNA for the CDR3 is TGTGCCAGCTCACTATCGGCCCAGGGGGCGTCGGTAAACCCTGAAGCTTTCTTT.